Listed below are T cell receptor beta chains from one sample, sequenced in a study of blood T cells in healthy people across ages. One entry per CDR3 protein, called by TCRdb with MiXCR from the 5' RACE reads. The sample shows almost 800,000 distinct CDR3 sequences, over 45% of them seen only once. Material: blood. The source of these receptors is a man younger than 45 in good health. Each CDR3 is given with its conserved first and last residue. The D gene is left open where the match is weak. Only some rows state a clone size, as once, few, many or a class for expanded clones.

j_call: TRBJ2-3; d_call: NA; v_call: TRBV9; clone_size: NA; cdr3_aa: CASSARDSTDTQYF; cdr3_nt: TGTGCCAGCAGCGCTCGGGACAGCACAGATACGCAGTATTTT
j_call: TRBJ2-1; d_call: NA; v_call: TRBV14; clone_size: NA; cdr3_aa: CASSQRREANEQFF; cdr3_nt: TGTGCCAGCAGCCAGCGGAGGGAAGCCAATGAGCAGTTCTTC
j_call: TRBJ1-2; d_call: NA; v_call: TRBV27; clone_size: NA; cdr3_aa: CASSLLGSDGYTF; cdr3_nt: TGTGCCAGCAGTTTACTGGGATCAGATGGCTACACCTTC
j_call: TRBJ2-3; d_call: NA; v_call: TRBV27; clone_size: once; cdr3_aa: CASLKTPGTDTQYF; cdr3_nt: TGTGCCAGCCTCAAGACACCGGGCACAGATACGCAGTATTTT
j_call: TRBJ2-7; d_call: NA; v_call: TRBV20-1; clone_size: few; cdr3_aa: CSAPDSRSRYEQYF; cdr3_nt: TGCAGTGCTCCGGACAGTCGGAGCCGCTACGAGCAGTACTTC
j_call: TRBJ2-1; d_call: TRBD2; v_call: TRBV4-1; clone_size: NA; cdr3_aa: CASSQVSTSGSFSEQFF; cdr3_nt: TGCGCCAGCAGCCAAGTCTCGACTAGCGGGAGTTTTAGTGAGCAGTTCTTC
j_call: TRBJ2-1; d_call: NA; v_call: TRBV5-1; clone_size: NA; cdr3_aa: CASSFSGQSHNEQFF; cdr3_nt: TGCGCCAGCAGCTTTTCAGGACAATCCCACAATGAGCAGTTCTTC
j_call: TRBJ2-1; d_call: TRBD2; v_call: TRBV7-2; clone_size: once; cdr3_aa: CASSLWSAGGPGEQFF; cdr3_nt: TGTGCCAGCAGCTTATGGTCAGCGGGGGGGCCGGGTGAGCAGTTCTTC
j_call: TRBJ2-1; d_call: NA; v_call: TRBV4-2; clone_size: NA; cdr3_aa: CASSQTSGNNEQFF; cdr3_nt: TGTGCCAGCAGCCAAACGTCCGGGAACAATGAGCAGTTCTTC
j_call: TRBJ1-2; d_call: NA; v_call: TRBV20-1; clone_size: few; cdr3_aa: CSASDGGDDYGYTF; cdr3_nt: TGCAGTGCTAGTGATGGGGGTGACGACTATGGCTACACCTTC